This T cell receptor beta chain was sequenced during a study of blood T cell repertoires in COVID-19. Study at large: Specimens from acute and convalescent COVID-19 originated in the United States, Italy and Spain. T cells, B-cell-depleted T cells, or PBMCs provided the cDNA or gDNA that served as material.

Seattle patient enrollment occurred during active infection, with longitudinal follow-up thereafter. Per the authors' pipeline: Cell counts per sample came from amplifying reference gene primers. TCRdb keeps only in-frame clones here, not all; method: immunoSEQ multiplex PCR. From that table come the V and J calls and clone size; the DNA was used to work out D and trimming. The repertoire holds roughly 190,000 clones, with 94% as singletons. Specimen: peripheral blood. The receptor was isolated from a man aged 30 to 45 with COVID-19, enrolled during active disease.

Here the CDR3 reads CASSPTGALHEQYF. The CDR3 nucleotides are TGTGCCAGCAGCCCGACAGGGGCCCTCCACGAGCAGTACTTC. This chain connects TRBV6-5 to TRBJ2-7; TRBD1 agrees at 8 bases. CDR1 and CDR2 (germline): MNHEY, SVGAGI. This CDR3 contains 14 residues. V shed 6 bases and J 5 bases; nucleotides not matched to a gene: 9.